The present T cell receptor (beta chain) was sequenced within a study of patients and donors after allogeneic stem cell transplantation. This clonotype was counted only a few times. Trimming took 0 bases from V and 0 from J, leaving 6 bases between them. Per germline, CDR1 MGHRA and CDR2 YSYEKL. CDR3 length equals 15 residues. TCRdb recomputed calls from the RT-PCR reads with MiXCR, one row per CDR3 protein. The table records about a million distinct CDR3 sequences, roughly 18% of them present only once. The sequenced sample was blood, either unsorted or a sorted T cell fraction (not recorded which). This chain connects TRBV4-1 to TRBJ2-4, with no clear D. The origin of this receptor is a human donor who was either an allogeneic HSCT recipient or a stem cell or donor lymphocyte infusion donor (not recorded which). It is not recorded whose cells these are; they may come from a transplant donor. This CDR3 is CASSQERLAKNIQYF. The CDR3 DNA reads as TGCGCCAGCAGCCAAGAGCGACTAGCCAAAAACATTCAGTACTTC.